This TCR beta chain was profiled in a study of identical twins. A remark on this clonotype: The antigen is unknown.

TCRdb analysed the 5' RACE reads with MiXCR anew, one entry per CDR3 protein. The table lists more than 400,000 distinct CDR3 sequences, roughly 15% of them singletons. Study-wide findings and caveats: In drawing conclusions, the study used cross-sectional statistical analysis and did not follow the same donors.

This same sample was also taken into another study, of yellow fever vaccine responses in identical twins.

This receptor was taken from a woman between 18 and 29 years old in good health. The sample taken for sequencing was CD4+ T cells sorted from blood.

DNA for the CDR3: TGCAGTGCTAGAGATAGGGGCAGGGAGAGTTACGAGCAGTACGTC. Residues: CSARDRGRESYEQYV. The rearrangement uses TRBV20-1 and TRBJ2-7; either TRBD1 or TRBD2 may supply D (5 bases each). V was trimmed by 0 bases and J by 4 bases, leaving 16 bases between them. The CDR3 is 15 residues long. Germline V gene lookup returns CDR1 DFQATT and CDR2 SNEGSKA (reference sequence).